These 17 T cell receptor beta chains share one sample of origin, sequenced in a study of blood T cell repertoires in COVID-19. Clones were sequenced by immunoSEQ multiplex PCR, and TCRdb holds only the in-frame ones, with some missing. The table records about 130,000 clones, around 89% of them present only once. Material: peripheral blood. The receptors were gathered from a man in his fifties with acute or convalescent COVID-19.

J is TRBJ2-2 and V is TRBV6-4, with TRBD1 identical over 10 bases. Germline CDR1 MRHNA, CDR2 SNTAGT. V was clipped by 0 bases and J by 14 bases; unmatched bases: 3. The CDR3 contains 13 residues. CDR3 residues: CASSDSGQGKLFF. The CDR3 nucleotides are TGTGCCAGCAGTGACTCGGGACAGGGGAAACTGTTTTTT.

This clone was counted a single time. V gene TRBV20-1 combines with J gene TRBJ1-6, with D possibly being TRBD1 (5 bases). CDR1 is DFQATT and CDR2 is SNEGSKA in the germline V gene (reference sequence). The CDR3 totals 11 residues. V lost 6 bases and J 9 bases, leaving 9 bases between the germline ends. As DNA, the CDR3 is TGCAGTGCCTCGGGGGGTTCACCCCTCCACTTT. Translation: CSASGGSPLHF.

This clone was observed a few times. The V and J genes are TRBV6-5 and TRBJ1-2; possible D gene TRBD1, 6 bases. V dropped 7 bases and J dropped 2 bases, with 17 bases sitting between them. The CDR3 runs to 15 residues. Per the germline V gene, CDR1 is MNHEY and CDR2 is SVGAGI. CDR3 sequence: CASIILGGVNYGYTF. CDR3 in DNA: TGTGCCAGCATCATCCTAGGGGGGGTGAACTATGGCTACACCTTC.

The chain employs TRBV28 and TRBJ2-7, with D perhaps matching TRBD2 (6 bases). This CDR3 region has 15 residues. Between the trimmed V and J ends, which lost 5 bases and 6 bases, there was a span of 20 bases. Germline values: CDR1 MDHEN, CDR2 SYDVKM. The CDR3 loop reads CASSPLGGRLIEQYF. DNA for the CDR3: TGTGCCAGCAGTCCGCTGGGAGGACGGCTTATCGAGCAGTACTTC.

The CDR3 reads CASSPPKGTSGRSLGEQYF. In DNA, the CDR3 is TGTGCCAGCAGCCCTCCGAAGGGGACTAGCGGGAGAAGTCTGGGAGAGCAGTACTTC. The chain recombines TRBV3-1 (or the pseudogene TRBV3-2) with TRBJ2-7; TRBD2 agrees at 14 bases. With 4 bases clipped from V and 7 bases from J, the junction kept 18 bases outside the gene matches. Germline values: CDR1 LGHDT, CDR2 YNNKEL (reference sequence). The CDR3 sequence is 19 residues long.

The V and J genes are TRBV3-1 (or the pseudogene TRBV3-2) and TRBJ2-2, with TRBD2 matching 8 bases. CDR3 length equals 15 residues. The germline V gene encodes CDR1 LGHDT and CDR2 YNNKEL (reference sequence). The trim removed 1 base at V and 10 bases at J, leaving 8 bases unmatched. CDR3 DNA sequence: TGTGCCAGCAGCCAAGGAGGGACTAGGTCAGAGGAGCTGTTTTTT. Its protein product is CASSQGGTRSEELFF.

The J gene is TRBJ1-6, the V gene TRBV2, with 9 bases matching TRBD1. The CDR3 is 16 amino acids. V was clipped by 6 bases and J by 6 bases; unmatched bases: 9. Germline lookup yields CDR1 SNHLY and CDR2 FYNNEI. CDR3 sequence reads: CASSPWTGVVNSPLHF. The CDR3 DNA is TGTGCCAGCAGCCCATGGACAGGGGTTGTTAATTCACCCCTCCACTTT. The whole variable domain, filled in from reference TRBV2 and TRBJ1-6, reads EPEVTQTPSHQVTQMGQEVILRCVPISNHLYFYWYRQILGQKVEFLVSFYNNEISEKSEIFDDQFSVERPDGSNFTLKIRSTKLEDSAMYFCASSPWTGVVNSPLHFGNGTRLTVT.

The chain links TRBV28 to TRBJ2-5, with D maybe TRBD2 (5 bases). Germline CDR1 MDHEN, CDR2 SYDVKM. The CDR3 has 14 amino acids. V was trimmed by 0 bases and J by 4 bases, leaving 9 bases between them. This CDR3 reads CASSLWRASETQYF. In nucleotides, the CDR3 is TGTGCCAGCAGTTTATGGAGGGCCTCAGAGACCCAGTACTTC. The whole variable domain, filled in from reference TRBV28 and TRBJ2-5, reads DVKVTQSSRYLVKRTGEKVFLECVQDMDHENMFWYRQDPGLGLRLIYFSYDVKMKEKGDIPEGYSVSREKKERFSLILESASTNQTSMYLCASSLWRASETQYFGPGTRLLVL.

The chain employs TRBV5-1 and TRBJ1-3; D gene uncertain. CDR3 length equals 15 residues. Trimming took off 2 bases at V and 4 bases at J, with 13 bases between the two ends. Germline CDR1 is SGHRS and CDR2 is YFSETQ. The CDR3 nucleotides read TGCGCCAGCAGCTTCACGGGTCAAGACGGAAACACCATATATTTT. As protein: CASSFTGQDGNTIYF. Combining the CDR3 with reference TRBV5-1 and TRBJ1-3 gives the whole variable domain KAGVTQTPRYLIKTRGQQVTLSCSPISGHRSVSWYQQTPGQGLQFLFEYFSETQRNKGNFPGRFSGRQFSNSRSEMNVSTLELGDSALYLCASSFTGQDGNTIYFGEGSWLTVV.

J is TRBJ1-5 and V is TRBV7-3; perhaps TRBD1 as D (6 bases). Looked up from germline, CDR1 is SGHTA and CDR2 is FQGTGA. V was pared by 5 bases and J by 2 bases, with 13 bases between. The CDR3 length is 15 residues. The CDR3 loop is CASSPQGGGNQPQHF. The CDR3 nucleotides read TGTGCCAGCAGCCCCCAAGGGGGTGGCAATCAGCCCCAGCATTTT.

The CDR3 reads CASKTGANSYEQYF. Here the CDR3 DNA reads TGTGCCAGTAAGACAGGGGCTAACTCCTACGAGCAGTACTTC. The chain joins TRBV2 to TRBJ2-7; 8 nucleotides match TRBD1. The germline V gene encodes CDR1 SNHLY and CDR2 FYNNEI. The CDR3 totals 14 residues. The V segment lost 9 bases and the J segment 0 bases; nucleotides outside the gene matches: 7. Complete variable domain (other parts from reference TRBV2 and TRBJ2-7): EPEVTQTPSHQVTQMGQEVILRCVPISNHLYFYWYRQILGQKVEFLVSFYNNEISEKSEIFDDQFSVERPDGSNFTLKIRSTKLEDSAMYFCASKTGANSYEQYFGPGTRLTVT.

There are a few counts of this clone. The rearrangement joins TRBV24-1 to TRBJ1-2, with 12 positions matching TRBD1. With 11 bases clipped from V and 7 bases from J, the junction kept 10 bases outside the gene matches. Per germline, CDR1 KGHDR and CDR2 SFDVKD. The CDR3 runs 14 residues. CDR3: CAIHGTGGSFGYTF. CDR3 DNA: TGTGCCATACACGGGACAGGGGGCTCCTTTGGCTACACCTTC.

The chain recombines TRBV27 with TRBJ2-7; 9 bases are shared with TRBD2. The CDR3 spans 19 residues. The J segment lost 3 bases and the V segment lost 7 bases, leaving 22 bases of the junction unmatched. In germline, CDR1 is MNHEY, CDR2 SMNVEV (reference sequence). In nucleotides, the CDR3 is TGTGCCAGCAAGGCTCGGTGGGGGGTACCGGGACTAGCTCTCTACGAGCAGTACTTC. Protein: CASKARWGVPGLALYEQYF.

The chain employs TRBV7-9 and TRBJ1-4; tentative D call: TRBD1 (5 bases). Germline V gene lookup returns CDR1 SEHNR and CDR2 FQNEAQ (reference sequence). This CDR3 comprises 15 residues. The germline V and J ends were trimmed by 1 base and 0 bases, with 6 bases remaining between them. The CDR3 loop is CASSLGQSTNEKLFF. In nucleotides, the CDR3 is TGTGCCAGCAGCTTAGGACAGTCAACTAATGAAAAACTGTTTTTT.

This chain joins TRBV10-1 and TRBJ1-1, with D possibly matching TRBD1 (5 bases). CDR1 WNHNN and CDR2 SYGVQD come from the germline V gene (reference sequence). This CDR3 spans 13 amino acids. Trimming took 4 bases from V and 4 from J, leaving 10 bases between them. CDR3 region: CASSGQLGTEAFF. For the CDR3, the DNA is TGCGCCAGCAGTGGACAGTTGGGCACTGAAGCTTTCTTT.

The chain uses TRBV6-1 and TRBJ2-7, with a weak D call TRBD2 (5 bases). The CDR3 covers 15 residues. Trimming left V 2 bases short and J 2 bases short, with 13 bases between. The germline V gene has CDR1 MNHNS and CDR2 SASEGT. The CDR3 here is CASSELGTRAYEQYF. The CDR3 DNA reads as TGTGCCAGCAGTGAACTCGGTACGAGGGCCTACGAGCAGTACTTC.

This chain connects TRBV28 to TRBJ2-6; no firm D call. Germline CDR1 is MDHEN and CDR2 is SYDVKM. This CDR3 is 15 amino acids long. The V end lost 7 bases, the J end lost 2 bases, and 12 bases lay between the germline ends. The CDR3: CASTSNLAGANVLTF. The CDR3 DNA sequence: TGTGCCAGCACCTCTAATTTAGCTGGGGCCAACGTCCTGACTTTC.